One T cell receptor (beta chain) is described in this entry. Trimming removed 1 base from V and 5 bases from J; junction bases left unmatched: 5. CDR3 size: 15 residues. In germline, CDR1 is MDHEN, CDR2 SYDVKM. TCRdb itself ran the RT-PCR reads through MiXCR, one entry per CDR3 protein. The table has 550,000 to 750,000 distinct CDR3 sequences, 13% to 15% seen once. The chain links TRBV28 to TRBJ2-3; 8 positions match TRBD2. The receptor comes from a female donor in good health, serving as a healthy control. Sequencing was done on a sample of memory CD4+ T cells from blood. CDR3 bases: TGTGCCAGCAGTTTATCATCGGGAGGGTTAGATACGCAGTATTTT. Translated, it gives CASSLSSGGLDTQYF.